These T cell receptor beta chains were read from a single sample in a study of regulatory T cells in long-lasting Graves disease. Each CDR3 protein gets one entry after TCRdb re-called the multiplex PCR reads with MiXCR. Of 550,000 or so distinct CDR3 sequences in the sample, approximately 12% were seen once. A further study also used this sample, focusing on T cells in Graves' hyperthyroidism and ophthalmopathy.

This specimen consisted of peripheral blood mononuclear cells (PBMCs), obtained at new diagnosis, from a patient treated with antithyroid drugs. Receptors were obtained from a woman in her 30s with Graves disease. The CDR3 runs from the conserved cysteine through the conserved F or W. Each record gives: J gene, V gene, D gene, clone size, CDR3 protein. D genes are given only for firm matches. Some rows have no size entry. The others give once, few or many, or a class for an expanded clone.

>TRBJ2-7|TRBV6-5|TRBD2|-
CASSYKRGDEQYF
>TRBJ1-6|TRBV30|-|many
CAWSVRATNSPLHF
>TRBJ2-1|TRBV6-2/TRBV6-3|TRBD2|few
CASSEVLILAGGPYEQFF
>TRBJ1-3|TRBV19|TRBD1|few
CASTPVLTGRNTIYF
>TRBJ2-3|TRBV12-3/TRBV12-4|-|few
CASSLVVDRGGTQYF
>TRBJ1-1|TRBV6-2/TRBV6-3|-|many
CASSYLRALNTEAFF
>TRBJ1-2|TRBV2|TRBD1|many
CASSEAPLTGEYGYTF
>TRBJ2-2|TRBV12-5|TRBD2|many
CASGFSKTSGISGELFF
>TRBJ2-2|TRBV6-1|-|many
CATTDSTGELFF
>TRBJ2-2|TRBV10-3|-|many
CAISVGLTTGELFF
>TRBJ2-7|TRBV13|TRBD2|many
CASSSTSGTYEQYF
>TRBJ2-7|TRBV18|-|many
CASSPRQGGWNEQYF
>TRBJ1-5|TRBV7-8|-|few
CASSSRPTSNQPQHF
>TRBJ2-7|TRBV27|-|many
CASSLVGKRAYEQYF
>TRBJ1-6|TRBV19|TRBD1|few
CASSTYRGSNSPLHF
>TRBJ1-2|TRBV10-3|-|many
CAISDAGSYGYTF
>-|TRBV18|-|many
CASSSLTGAQETQYF
>TRBJ1-6|TRBV12-3/TRBV12-4|TRBD1|many
CASSFGTGRPPLHF
>TRBJ2-3|TRBV24-1|TRBD2|-
CVTSDLQTSGYTDTQYF
>TRBJ1-1|TRBV29-1|-|many
CSATRFQGLNTEAFF
>TRBJ2-5|TRBV20-1|TRBD1|many
CSARDPTGGEETQYF
>TRBJ2-1|TRBV25-1|-|-
CASSILRRGYNEQFF
>TRBJ2-7|TRBV19|TRBD2|few
CASSLPQQAGLTEQYF
>TRBJ2-5|TRBV20-1|TRBD1|-
CSARPGQGQETQYF
>TRBJ1-1|TRBV27|-|many
CASSRGGSANTEAFF
>TRBJ2-5|TRBV3-1|-|many
CASSHPDEGRQETQYF
>TRBJ2-2|TRBV19|TRBD2|-
CASSKRGGPTGELFF
>TRBJ1-5|TRBV20-1|-|few
CSATPSYSNQPQHF
>TRBJ1-1|TRBV12-3/TRBV12-4|TRBD1|many
CASRGDRENTEAFF
>TRBJ2-3|TRBV30|TRBD2|few
CAWSAPSRGRAGGTQYF
>TRBJ1-3|TRBV18|-|many
CASSPPGHYSGNTIYF
>TRBJ2-1|TRBV4-1|-|-
CASSGRAEQFF
>TRBJ1-2|TRBV3-1|-|many
CASSQVGGGRGYTF
>TRBJ2-5|TRBV11-3|TRBD2|many
CASSPGGAQETQYF
>TRBJ2-1|TRBV7-3|-|many
CASSLTRDYHEQFF
>TRBJ2-3|TRBV9|-|-
CASSVRRGTDTQYF
>TRBJ1-2|TRBV20-1|-|many
CSGRADYGYTF
>TRBJ1-5|TRBV19|-|-
CASDTRDSNQPQHF
>TRBJ2-1|TRBV19|-|-
CASSIWVRDNEQFF
>TRBJ1-5|TRBV19|-|many
CASSPGPDNQPQHF
>TRBJ1-3|TRBV20-1|-|-
CSARAAASGNTIYF
>TRBJ2-7|TRBV29-1|TRBD1|-
CSVHRGYEQYF
>TRBJ2-2|TRBV18|-|many
CASSPPTTGELFF
>TRBJ1-2|TRBV19|-|few
CASSRGSEIGYTF
>TRBJ2-7|TRBV20-1|TRBD1|few
CSARAAGGSNEQYF
>TRBJ1-1|TRBV6-2/TRBV6-3|-|-
CASSYSIVSEAFF
>TRBJ1-3|TRBV3-1|-|-
CASSRSLGSTGNTIYF
>TRBJ2-3|TRBV5-1|-|many
CASSDRTDTQYF
>TRBJ2-2|TRBV18|TRBD1|many
CASSQGTVNTGELFF
>TRBJ2-7|TRBV5-1|-|many
CASSLVLASTYEQYF
>TRBJ2-5|TRBV27|-|many
CASSLGVYGETQYF
>TRBJ2-4|TRBV7-9|TRBD2|few
CASSLALTSGQNIQYF
>TRBJ2-7|TRBV12-3/TRBV12-4|TRBD1|many
CASSFRVTEQTGEDEQYF
>TRBJ2-4|TRBV24-1|TRBD2|many
CATLTSGKTRLAKNIQYF
>TRBJ2-7|TRBV9|-|-
CASSVGETYEQYF